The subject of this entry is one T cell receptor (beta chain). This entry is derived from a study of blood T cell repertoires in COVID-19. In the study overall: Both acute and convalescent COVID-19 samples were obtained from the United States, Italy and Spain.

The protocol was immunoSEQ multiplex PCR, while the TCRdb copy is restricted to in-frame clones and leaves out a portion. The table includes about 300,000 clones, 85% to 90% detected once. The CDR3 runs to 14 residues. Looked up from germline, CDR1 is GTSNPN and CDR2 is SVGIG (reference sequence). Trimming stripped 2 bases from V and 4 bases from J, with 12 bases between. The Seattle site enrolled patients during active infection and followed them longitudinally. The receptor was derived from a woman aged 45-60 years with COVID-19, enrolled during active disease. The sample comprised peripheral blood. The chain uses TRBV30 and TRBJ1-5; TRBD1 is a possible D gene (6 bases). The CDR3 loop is CAWSQDRLNQPQHF. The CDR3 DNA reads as TGTGCCTGGAGTCAAGACAGGCTGAATCAGCCCCAGCATTTT.